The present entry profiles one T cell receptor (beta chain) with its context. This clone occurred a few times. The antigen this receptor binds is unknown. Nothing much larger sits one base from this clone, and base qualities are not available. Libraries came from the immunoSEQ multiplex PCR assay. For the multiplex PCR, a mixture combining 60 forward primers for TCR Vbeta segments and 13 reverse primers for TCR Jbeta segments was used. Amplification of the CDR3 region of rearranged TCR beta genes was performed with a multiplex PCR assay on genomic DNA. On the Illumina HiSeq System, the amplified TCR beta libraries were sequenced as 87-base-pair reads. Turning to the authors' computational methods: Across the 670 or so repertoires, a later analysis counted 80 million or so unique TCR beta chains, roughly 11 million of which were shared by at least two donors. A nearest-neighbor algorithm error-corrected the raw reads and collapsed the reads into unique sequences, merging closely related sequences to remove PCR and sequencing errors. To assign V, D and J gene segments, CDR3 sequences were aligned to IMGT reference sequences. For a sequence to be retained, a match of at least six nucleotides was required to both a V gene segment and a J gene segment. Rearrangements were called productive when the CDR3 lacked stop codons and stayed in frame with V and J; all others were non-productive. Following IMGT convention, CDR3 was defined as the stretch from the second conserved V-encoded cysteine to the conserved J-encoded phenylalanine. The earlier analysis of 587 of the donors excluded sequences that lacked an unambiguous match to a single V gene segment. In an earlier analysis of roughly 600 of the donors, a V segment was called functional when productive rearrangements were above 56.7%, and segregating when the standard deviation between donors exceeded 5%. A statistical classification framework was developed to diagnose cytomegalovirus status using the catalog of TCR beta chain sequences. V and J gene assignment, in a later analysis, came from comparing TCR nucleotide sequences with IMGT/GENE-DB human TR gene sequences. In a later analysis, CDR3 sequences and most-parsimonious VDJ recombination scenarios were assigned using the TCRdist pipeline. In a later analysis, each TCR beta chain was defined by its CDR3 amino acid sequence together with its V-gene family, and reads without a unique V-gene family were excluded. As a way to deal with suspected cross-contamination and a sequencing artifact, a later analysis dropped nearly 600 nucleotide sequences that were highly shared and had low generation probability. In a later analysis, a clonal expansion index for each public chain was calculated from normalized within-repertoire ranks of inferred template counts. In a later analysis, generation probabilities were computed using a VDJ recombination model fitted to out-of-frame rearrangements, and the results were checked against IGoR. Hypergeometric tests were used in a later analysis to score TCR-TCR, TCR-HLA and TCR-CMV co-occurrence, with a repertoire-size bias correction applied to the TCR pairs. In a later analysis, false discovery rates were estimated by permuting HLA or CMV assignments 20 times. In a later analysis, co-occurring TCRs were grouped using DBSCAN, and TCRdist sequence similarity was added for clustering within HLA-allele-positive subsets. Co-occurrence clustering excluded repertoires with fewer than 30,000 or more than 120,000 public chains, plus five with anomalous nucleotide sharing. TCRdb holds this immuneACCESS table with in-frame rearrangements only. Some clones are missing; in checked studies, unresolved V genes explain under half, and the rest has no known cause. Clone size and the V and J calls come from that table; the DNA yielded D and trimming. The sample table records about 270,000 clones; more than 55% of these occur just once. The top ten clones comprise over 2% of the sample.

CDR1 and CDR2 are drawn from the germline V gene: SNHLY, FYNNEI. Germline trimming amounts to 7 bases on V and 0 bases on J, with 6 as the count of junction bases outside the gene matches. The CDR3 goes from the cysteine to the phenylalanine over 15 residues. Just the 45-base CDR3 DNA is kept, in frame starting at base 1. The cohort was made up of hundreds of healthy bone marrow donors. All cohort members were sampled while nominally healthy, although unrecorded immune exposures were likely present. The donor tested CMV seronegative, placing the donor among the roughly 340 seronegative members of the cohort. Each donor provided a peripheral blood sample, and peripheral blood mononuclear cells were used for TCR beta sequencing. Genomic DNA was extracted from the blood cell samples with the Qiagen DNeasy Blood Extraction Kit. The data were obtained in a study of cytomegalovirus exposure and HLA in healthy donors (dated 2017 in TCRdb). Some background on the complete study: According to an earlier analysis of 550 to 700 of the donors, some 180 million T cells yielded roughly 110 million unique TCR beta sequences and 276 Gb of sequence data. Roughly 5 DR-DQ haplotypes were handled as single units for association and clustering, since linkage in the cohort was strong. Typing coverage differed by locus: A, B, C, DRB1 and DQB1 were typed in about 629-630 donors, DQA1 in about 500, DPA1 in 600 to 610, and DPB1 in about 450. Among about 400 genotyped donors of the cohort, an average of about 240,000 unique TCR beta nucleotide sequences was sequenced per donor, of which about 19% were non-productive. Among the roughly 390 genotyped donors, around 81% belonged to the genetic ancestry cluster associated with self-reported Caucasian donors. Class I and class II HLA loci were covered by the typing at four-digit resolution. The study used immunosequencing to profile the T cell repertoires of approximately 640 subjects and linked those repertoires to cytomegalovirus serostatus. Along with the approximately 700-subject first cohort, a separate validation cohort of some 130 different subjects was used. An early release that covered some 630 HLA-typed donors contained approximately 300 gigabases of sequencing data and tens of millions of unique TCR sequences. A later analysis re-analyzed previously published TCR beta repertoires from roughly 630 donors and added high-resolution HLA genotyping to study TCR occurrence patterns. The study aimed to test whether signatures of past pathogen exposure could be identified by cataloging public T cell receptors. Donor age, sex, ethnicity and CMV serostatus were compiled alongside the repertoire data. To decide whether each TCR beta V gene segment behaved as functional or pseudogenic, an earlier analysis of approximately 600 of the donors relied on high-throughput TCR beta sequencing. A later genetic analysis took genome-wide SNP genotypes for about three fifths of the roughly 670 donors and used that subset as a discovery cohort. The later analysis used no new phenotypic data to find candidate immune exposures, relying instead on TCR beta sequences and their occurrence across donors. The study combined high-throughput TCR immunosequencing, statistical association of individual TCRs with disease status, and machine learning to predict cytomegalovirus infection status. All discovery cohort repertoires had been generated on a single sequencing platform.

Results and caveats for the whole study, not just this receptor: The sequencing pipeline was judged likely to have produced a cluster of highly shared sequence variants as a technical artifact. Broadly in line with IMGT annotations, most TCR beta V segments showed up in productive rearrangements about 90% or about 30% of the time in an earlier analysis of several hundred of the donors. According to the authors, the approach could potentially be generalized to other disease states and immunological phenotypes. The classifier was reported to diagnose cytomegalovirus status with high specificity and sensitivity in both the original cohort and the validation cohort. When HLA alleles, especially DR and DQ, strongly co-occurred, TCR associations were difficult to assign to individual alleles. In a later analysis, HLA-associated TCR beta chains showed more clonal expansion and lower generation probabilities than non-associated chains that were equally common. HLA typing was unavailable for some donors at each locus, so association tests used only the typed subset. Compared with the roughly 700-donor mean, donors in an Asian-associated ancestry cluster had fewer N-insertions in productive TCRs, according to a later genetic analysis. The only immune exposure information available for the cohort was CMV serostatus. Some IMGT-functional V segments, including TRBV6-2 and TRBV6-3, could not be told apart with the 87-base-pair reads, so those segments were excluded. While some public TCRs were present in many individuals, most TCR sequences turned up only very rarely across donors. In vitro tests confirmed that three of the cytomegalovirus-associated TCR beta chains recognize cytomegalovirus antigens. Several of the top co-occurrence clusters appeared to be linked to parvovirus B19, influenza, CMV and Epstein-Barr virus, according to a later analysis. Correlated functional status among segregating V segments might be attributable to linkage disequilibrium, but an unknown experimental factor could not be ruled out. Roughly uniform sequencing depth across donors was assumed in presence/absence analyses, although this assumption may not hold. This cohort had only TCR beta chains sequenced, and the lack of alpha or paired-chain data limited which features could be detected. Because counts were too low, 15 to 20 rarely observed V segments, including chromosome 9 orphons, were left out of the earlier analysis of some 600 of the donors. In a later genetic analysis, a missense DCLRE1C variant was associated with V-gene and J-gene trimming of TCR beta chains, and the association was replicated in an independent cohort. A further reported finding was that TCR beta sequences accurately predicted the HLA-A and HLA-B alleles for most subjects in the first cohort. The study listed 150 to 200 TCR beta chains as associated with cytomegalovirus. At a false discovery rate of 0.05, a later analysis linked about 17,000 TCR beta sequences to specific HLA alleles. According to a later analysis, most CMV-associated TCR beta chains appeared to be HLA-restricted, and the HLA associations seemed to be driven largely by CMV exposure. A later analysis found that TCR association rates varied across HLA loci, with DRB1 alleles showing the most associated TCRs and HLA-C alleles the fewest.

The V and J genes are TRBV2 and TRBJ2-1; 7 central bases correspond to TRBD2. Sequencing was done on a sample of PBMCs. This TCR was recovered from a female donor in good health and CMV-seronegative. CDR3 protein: CASTNGRHSYNEQFF. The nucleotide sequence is TGTGCCAGCACGAACGGGAGGCACTCCTACAATGAGCAGTTCTTC.